Listed below are T cell receptor beta chains from one sample, sequenced in a study of technical replicates of blood from a few donors. Measured with immunoSEQ multiplex PCR; TCRdb has only the in-frame clones, and not every one. This sample has tens of thousands of clones, with 75% to 95% found just once. Input material: T cells isolated from PBMCs. These receptors all come from a human donor in good health. Some clones in this sample may be carry-over from other donors' samples. CDR3s include the opening cysteine and the closing phenylalanine or tryptophan. Fields, in order: CDR3 protein, CDR3 DNA, D gene, J gene, V gene, clone size. The D gene is left open where the match is weak. Clone size is shown for a subset of rows, as once, few, many or a class of expanded clone.

CAISESGGAATGELFF TGTGCCATCAGTGAGTCCGGGGGAGCGGCCACCGGGGAGCTGTTTTTT . TRBJ2-2 TRBV10-3 .
CASSPSLPGLAGYEQFF TGTGCCAGCAGCCCCTCCCTTCCGGGACTAGCGGGATATGAGCAGTTCTTC TRBD2 TRBJ2-1 TRBV11-2 .
CAFPDPGQGASYNEQFF TGCGCCTTTCCGGACCCGGGACAGGGGGCTTCCTACAATGAGCAGTTCTTC TRBD1 TRBJ2-1 TRBV5-1 .
CASSQDQTGVEGYTF TGTGCCAGCAGCCAAGATCAGACAGGGGTTGAAGGCTACACCTTC TRBD1 TRBJ1-2 TRBV4-2 .
CASSDRGQPQHF TGTGCCAGCAGTGACAGGGGCCAGCCCCAGCATTTT . TRBJ1-5 TRBV2 .
CASSVLAGSTDTQYF TGTGCCAGCAGTGTACTAGCGGGGAGCACAGATACGCAGTATTTT TRBD2 TRBJ2-3 TRBV2 .
CASSQTPRGANVLTF TGTGCCAGCAGCCAAACCCCTCGGGGGGCCAACGTCCTGACTTTC . TRBJ2-6 TRBV13 .
CASSDSIGEWRNIQYF TGTGCCAGCAGTGACTCGATCGGGGAATGGAGAAACATTCAGTACTTC . TRBJ2-4 TRBV6-4 .
CASSVGDSGANVLTF TGTGCCAGCAGCGTAGGAGACTCTGGGGCCAACGTCCTGACTTTC . TRBJ2-6 TRBV9 .
CASSSQTGSYEQYF TGTGCCAGTAGTTCCCAGACAGGGAGCTACGAGCAGTACTTC TRBD1 TRBJ2-7 TRBV19 .
CASSPSSGSSYEQYF TGTGCCAGCTCACCGAGTAGCGGGAGTTCTTACGAGCAGTACTTC TRBD2 TRBJ2-7 TRBV18 once
CASSTTGYYEQYF TGTGCCAGCAGTACGACAGGGTACTACGAGCAGTACTTC TRBD1 TRBJ2-7 TRBV2 .
CAISLSGSGETQYF TGTGCCATCAGTCTTAGCGGGAGTGGCGAGACCCAGTACTTC TRBD2 TRBJ2-5 TRBV10-3 .
CASSQGTGSTDTQYF TGCGCCAGCAGCCAAGGGACAGGCAGCACAGATACGCAGTATTTT TRBD1 TRBJ2-3 TRBV4-3 .
CASSEVIREQYF TGTGCCAGCAGTGAAGTAATCAGAGAGCAGTACTTC . TRBJ2-7 TRBV6-1 .
CASSARQGRNQPQHF TGTGCCAGCAGCGCAAGACAGGGTAGGAACCAGCCCCAGCATTTT TRBD1 TRBJ1-5 TRBV9 .
CASSDLIGQGMNIQYF TGTGCCAGTAGCGACCTTATCGGACAGGGTATGAACATTCAGTACTTC TRBD1 TRBJ2-4 TRBV19 .
CASSVGTSGELFF TGTGCCAGCAGCGTAGGGACTTCCGGGGAGCTGTTTTTT . TRBJ2-2 TRBV9 .
CASSNPFRSYEQYF TGTGCCAGTAGTAATCCCTTTAGATCCTACGAGCAGTACTTC . TRBJ2-7 TRBV19 once
CASSESRPGYEQYF TGTGCCAGCAGTGAATCCCGACCCGGGTACGAGCAGTACTTC . TRBJ2-7 TRBV25-1 .
CASSPLGQGTYGYTF TGTGCCAGCTCACCCCTGGGACAGGGGACCTATGGCTACACCTTC TRBD1 TRBJ1-2 TRBV18 .